This T cell receptor beta chain was sequenced during a study of OX40 agonist ivuxolimab in advanced cancers. About the investigation overall: The costimulatory receptor OX40 (CD134) was targeted by ivuxolimab, a fully human IgG2 agonistic monoclonal antibody. Intravenous ivuxolimab was administered to patients every 2 weeks at six dose levels: 0.01, 0.1, 0.3, 1.5, 3 and 10 mg/kg. Of the roughly 53 patients in dose escalation, some 19 had hepatocellular carcinoma, some 15 had melanoma, 9 had renal cell carcinoma and 9 had head and neck cancer. In the dose-escalation cohort, around four fifths of patients were male, and the mean age was around 60 years, with a range of roughly 23 to 85. Prior anti-PD-1, anti-PD-L1 or anti-CTLA-4 therapy was permitted, and approximately 42% of dose-escalation patients had received checkpoint inhibitors. Partial responses occurred in three dose-escalation patients: two with cutaneous melanoma and one with hepatocellular carcinoma. The point of sequencing TCRbeta in the periphery was to test whether ivuxolimab changed TCR sequence diversity and drove clonal T-cell expansion. The paper covers the monotherapy dose-escalation part of the phase I ivuxolimab trial, which included N ≈ 50 patients. What the work shows at the level of the full study, not this receptor alone: The antigen specificity of the clonally expanded peripheral T cells was not determined. Low levels of normalized T-cell clonal expansion were also shown by some nonresponding patients. After ivuxolimab, expanded clones were on average more numerous among CD8+ T cells than among CD4+ T cells. In the 0.1-3.0 mg/kg groups, partial responders were among the patients with the lowest normalized peripheral clonal expansion, particularly in CD8+ T cells. Clonal expansion of both CD4+ and CD8+ blood T cells was observed from baseline to week 6 at doses 0.1 to 3.0 mg/kg.

As regards this clone: Its antigen is unknown. No much larger clonotype is one base removed from it; base qualities were not supplied.

Patients with a history of autoimmune disease or receiving systemic immunosuppression were excluded from the trial. Peripheral blood for TCR sequencing was collected from all dose cohorts at baseline, on cycle 4 day 1, and on cycle 7 day 1. Samples were obtained from an open-label, multicenter, first-in-human phase I dose-escalation trial of ivuxolimab. The trial enrolled adults with locally advanced or metastatic head and neck squamous cell, hepatocellular, melanoma or renal cell carcinoma. CD4+ and CD8+ T cells were sorted separately from peripheral blood before TCR sequencing. Genomic DNA was isolated from the sorted cells so that the TCRbeta CDR3 region could be sequenced. The immunoSEQ Assay was used to sequence the TCRbeta CDR3 regions. TCRdb carries this immuneACCESS record with in-frame sequences only. Its versions omit some clonotypes, under half of them owing to an unresolved V gene in the studies checked, with the rest unexplained. This sample gives some 55,000 clones in total; about four fifths of them show up just once. Around 2.3% of the sample is held by the ten biggest clonotypes.

CDR1 and CDR2, looked up from the germline V gene, are MNHEY and SVGAGI. The V and J ends are trimmed by 5 bases and 7 bases, leaving 15 bases between them. The CDR3 holds 13 amino acids from the cysteine to the phenylalanine. Only the CDR3 part of the read is kept: 39 bases, read in frame from the first base. The source was CD4+ or CD8+ T cells sorted from blood, collected in a trial of the OX40 agonist ivuxolimab. The chain uses TRBV6-5 and TRBJ2-7; 5 matching bases give a weak D call of TRBD1. This TCR was sampled from an adult with an advanced solid tumor such as melanoma, head and neck, liver or kidney cancer. The sequenced DNA is TGTGCCAGCAGTGTTGTTCAGGGTAGGGAGCAGTACTTC. Translated, this gives CASSVVQGREQYF.